Below, 32 T cell receptor beta chains from the same sample are listed, as sequenced in a study of blood T cell repertoires in COVID-19. Profiling relied on immunoSEQ multiplex PCR, and the TCRdb table lists in-frame clones only, not all of them. This sample carries a few hundred thousand clones, roughly 90% of them seen once, and the ten largest clones take more than 0.95%. The sample taken for sequencing was peripheral blood. The receptors come from a middle-aged man with acute or convalescent COVID-19.

CDR3 amino acids: CASSPQGALWTVNTEAFF. The CDR3 DNA sequence: TGTGCCAGCAGCCCACAGGGGGCGCTATGGACGGTGAACACTGAAGCTTTCTTT. The chain combines TRBV7-9 with TRBJ1-1; 9 nucleotides agree with TRBD1. This CDR3 contains 18 residues. Germline CDR1 is SEHNR and CDR2 is FQNEAQ (reference sequence). Trimming at V came to 5 bases and at J to 0 bases, leaving 13 bases not matched to a gene.

This rearrangement joins TRBV9 to TRBJ2-1; 9 bases map to TRBD2. This CDR3 is 11 amino acids long. From germline, CDR1 is SGDLS and CDR2 YYNGEE. The V segment lost 3 bases and the J segment 12 bases; nucleotides outside the gene matches: 1. CDR3 bases: TGTGCCAGCAGCGAGGGACTAGCGCAGTTCTTC. It is translated as CASSEGLAQFF.

The chain employs TRBV28 and TRBJ1-5; D uncertain. The CDR3 is 12 amino acids. Looked up from germline, CDR1 is MDHEN and CDR2 is SYDVKM. The V end lost 6 bases, the J end lost 6 bases, and 9 bases lay between the germline ends. DNA of the CDR3: TGTGCCAGCAGACGGGGAAGTCAGCCCCAGCATTTT. Protein: CASRRGSQPQHF.

The V and J genes are TRBV28 and TRBJ2-2; D ambiguous. The CDR3 loop spans 14 amino acids. Germline CDR1 MDHEN, CDR2 SYDVKM. Trimming took 7 bases from V and 6 from J, leaving 15 bases between them. The CDR3 DNA follows: TGTGCCAGCAAGGAAAGACTTAAGTCCGGGGAGCTGTTTTTT. This translates into CASKERLKSGELFF.

V and J are TRBV6-1 and TRBJ2-1; 8 positions agree with TRBD2. Germline-derived CDR1 and CDR2 are MNHNS and SASEGT. The length of the CDR3 is 16 residues. J gave up 8 bases and V 1 base, and 10 bases lay outside the gene matches. The CDR3 sequence: CASSEGASGYPHEQFF. DNA of the CDR3: TGTGCCAGCAGTGAAGGGGCTAGCGGGTATCCCCATGAGCAGTTCTTC.

J is TRBJ1-6 and V is TRBV27, with TRBD1 matching 7 bases. Germline lookup yields CDR1 MNHEY and CDR2 SMNVEV (reference sequence). Germline trimming cut 0 bases from V and 8 bases from J; bases unmatched to any gene: 4. The CDR3 totals 15 residues. The CDR3 here is CASSLSETGHSPLHF. The CDR3 DNA reads as TGTGCCAGCAGTTTATCCGAGACAGGGCATTCACCCCTCCACTTT.

The V and J genes are TRBV7-3 and TRBJ2-3; D uncertain. Germline CDR1 SGHTA, CDR2 FQGTGA. With 1 base removed from V and 0 bases from J, the gap between germline ends came to 5 bases. This CDR3 spans 14 amino acids. The CDR3 loop reads CASSLKQSTDTQYF. The CDR3 nucleotides are TGTGCCAGCAGCTTAAAGCAAAGCACAGATACGCAGTATTTT.

V usage is TRBV15 and J usage is TRBJ2-7; D possibly corresponds to TRBD1 (6 bases). The ends were cut back, 0 bases at V and 2 bases at J, with 23 bases in the middle. Germline assignment: CDR1 LNHNV and CDR2 YYDKDF (reference sequence). The CDR3 has 19 residues. The CDR3 DNA follows: TGTGCCACCAGCAGAGATCCGAGTGCGATAGGACAGCAGACCTACGAGCAGTACTTC. Its translation: CATSRDPSAIGQQTYEQYF.

The V call is TRBV27, the J call TRBJ2-4; unclear D gene. Per the germline V gene, CDR1 is MNHEY and CDR2 is SMNVEV (reference sequence). The V gene lost 8 bases and the J gene lost 8 bases, with 7 bases spanning the gap. The CDR3 totals 10 residues. CDR3 nucleotides: TGTGCCAGCGGCAGCGACATTCAGTACTTC. It yields the protein CASGSDIQYF.

V gene TRBV7-8 combines with J gene TRBJ1-2; 11 nucleotides line up with TRBD1. The CDR3 consists of 15 residues. The germline V gene encodes CDR1 SGHVS and CDR2 FQNEAQ. V dropped 5 bases and J dropped 5; count of bases not matched to a gene: 7. In DNA, the CDR3 is TGTGCCAGCAGCGCACACCGGGACAGGGGGTATGGCTACACCTTC. It encodes CASSAHRDRGYGYTF.

This clone has only one observation. The rearrangement joins TRBV9 to TRBJ2-1; 13 bases are shared with TRBD2. The CDR3 runs to 15 residues. Trimming took 5 bases from V and 8 from J; bases not matched to a gene: 7. CDR1 and CDR2 (germline): SGDLS, YYNGEE. CDR3 coding DNA: TGTGCCAGCAGTCTAGGACTAGCGGGGGAAGATGAGCAGTTCTTC. It yields the protein CASSLGLAGEDEQFF. The full variable domain, completed using reference TRBV9 and TRBJ2-1, is DSGVTQTPKHLITATGQRVTLRCSPRSGDLSVYWYQQSLDQGLQFLIQYYNGEERAKGNILERFSAQQFPDLHSELNLSSLELGDSALYFCASSLGLAGEDEQFFGPGTRLTVL.

The V call is TRBV19, the J call TRBJ2-6; TRBD1 is a possible D gene (6 bases). Germline CDR1 is LNHDA and CDR2 is SQIVND (reference sequence). Trimming pared 4 bases from V and 4 bases from J, leaving 14 bases between. The CDR3 is 16 residues long. The CDR3 reads CASSTPGVTGANVLTF. The CDR3 region has the DNA TGTGCCAGTAGTACTCCAGGGGTGACGGGGGCCAACGTCCTGACTTTC. The complete variable domain, with remaining parts taken from reference TRBV19 and TRBJ2-6, reads DGGITQSPKYLFRKEGQNVTLSCEQNLNHDAMYWYRQDPGQGLRLIYYSQIVNDFQKGDIAEGYSVSREKKESFPLTVTSAQKNPTAFYLCASSTPGVTGANVLTFGAGSRLTVL.

This clone was observed a single time. The chain combines TRBV7-9 with TRBJ1-2, with 7 positions matching TRBD1. The CDR3 has 14 amino acids. V shed 5 bases, J shed 4 bases, and the junction held 7 bases outside the gene matches. Germline values: CDR1 SEHNR, CDR2 FQNEAQ (reference sequence). CDR3 sequence reads: CASSDDRVAYGYTF. Written as DNA, the CDR3 is TGTGCCAGCAGCGACGACAGGGTTGCCTATGGCTACACCTTC.

The CDR3 DNA sequence: TGTGCCTGGAGTGTATACCAGGGGGTTAATTCACCCCTCCACTTT. This codes for CAWSVYQGVNSPLHF. The chain is built from TRBV30 and TRBJ1-6; 7 bases map to TRBD1. CDR1 GTSNPN and CDR2 SVGIG come from the germline V gene (reference sequence). Losses at the gene ends were 0 bases for V and 6 bases for J; bases not matched to a gene: 5. The CDR3 has 15 amino acids.

The chain uses TRBV5-1 and TRBJ2-1, with 11 bases identical to TRBD1. Germline V lookup: CDR1 SGHRS, CDR2 YFSETQ. V lost 6 bases, J lost 4 bases, and 6 bases stayed unmatched. The CDR3 has 15 residues. Here the CDR3 reads CASKWTGGRYNEQFF. In DNA, the CDR3 is TGCGCCAGCAAGTGGACAGGGGGCAGATACAATGAGCAGTTCTTC.

The CDR3 reads CASSPQDFSGANVLTF. In DNA form, the CDR3 reads TGTGCCAGCAGTCCTCAAGACTTCTCTGGGGCCAACGTCCTGACTTTC. This chain uses TRBV27 with TRBJ2-6; no definite D call. CDR3 length: 16 residues. The V gene lost 5 bases and the J gene lost 0 bases, with 11 bases spanning the gap. Germline V lookup: CDR1 MNHEY, CDR2 SMNVEV (reference sequence). Supplemented by reference TRBV27 and TRBJ2-6, the full variable domain reads EAQVTQNPRYLITVTGKKLTVTCSQNMNHEYMSWYRQDPGLGLRQIYYSMNVEVTDKGDVPEGYKVSRKEKRNFPLILESPSPNQTSLYFCASSPQDFSGANVLTFGAGSRLTVL.

This clone was counted a few times. V usage is TRBV6-6 and J usage is TRBJ1-3; possibly TRBD1 for D (5 bases). V lost 6 bases and J 0 bases, leaving 12 bases between the germline ends. From germline, CDR1 is MNHNY and CDR2 SVGAGI (reference sequence). CDR3 length: 15 amino acids. CDR3 in DNA: TGTGCCAGCAGCTCAACAGGTGCCTCTGGAAACACCATATATTTT. Translated: CASSSTGASGNTIYF.

This chain uses TRBV7-2 with TRBJ2-5; 8 positions match TRBD2. After removal of 1 base from V and 4 bases from J, the junction contained 8 bases not matched to a gene. The CDR3 has 16 amino acids. The germline V gene encodes CDR1 SGHTA and CDR2 FQGNSA. The DNA of the CDR3 is TGTGCCAGCAGCTTAGATTCGGGGGGGCCGGGAGAGACCCAGTACTTC. As protein: CASSLDSGGPGETQYF.

The chain combines TRBV12-3 or TRBV12-4 with TRBJ1-1; the D gene is possibly TRBD1 (5 bases). The germline V and J ends were trimmed by 7 bases and 6 bases, with 15 bases remaining between them. This CDR3 is 13 amino acids long. The CDR3 DNA is TGTGCCAGCAACCCGGGAGGGGCGGCTGAAGCTTTCTTT. Its translation is CASNPGGAAEAFF.

This clone was recorded once. This sequence joins TRBV7-8 and TRBJ2-6, with D possibly TRBD1 on 5 matching bases. Trimming cost V 5 bases and J 0 bases, with 11 bases left between them. The germline gives CDR1 SGHVS, CDR2 FQNEAQ. CDR3 length: 16 amino acids. The CDR3 loop is CASSPQQASGANVLTF. The CDR3 DNA follows: TGTGCCAGCAGCCCCCAACAGGCCTCTGGGGCCAACGTCCTGACTTTC.

This clone was found once. The V call is TRBV9, the J call TRBJ2-1; tentatively, D is TRBD1 (5 bases). The CDR3 has 15 residues. V was shortened by 3 bases and J by 0 bases, with 10 bases between the two germline ends. Germline-derived CDR1 and CDR2 are SGDLS and YYNGEE. CDR3 sequence (DNA): TGTGCCAGCAGCGGAAAGACAGTCTCCTACAATGAGCAGTTCTTC. Translation: CASSGKTVSYNEQFF.

About this clone: The sample contains more than one DNA sequence encoding this CDR3. This chain connects TRBV5-1 to TRBJ1-3; TRBD1 matches 8 bases. Germline V lookup: CDR1 SGHRS, CDR2 YFSETQ. The CDR3 is made up of 15 amino acids. V was pared by 4 bases and J by 4 bases, with 7 bases of the junction left unmatched. The CDR3 DNA reads as TGCGCCAGCAGCGTTCTGCAGGGGGCAGGAAACACCATATATTTT. As protein: CASSVLQGAGNTIYF.

This chain joins TRBV7-9 and TRBJ2-1, with a weak D call TRBD2 (5 bases). Trimming shortened V by 3 bases and J by 5 bases, and 20 bases separated the two germline ends. CDR1 SEHNR and CDR2 FQNEAQ come from the germline V gene (reference sequence). This CDR3 has 17 residues. CDR3 residues: CASSFRGLSSHNNEQFF. In DNA, the CDR3 is TGTGCCAGCAGCTTTCGGGGATTGTCTAGCCACAACAATGAGCAGTTCTTC.

This clone was seen once. The genes are TRBV2 and TRBJ2-1; 7 bases are a match to TRBD2. The CDR3 extends over 14 amino acids. Losses at the gene ends were 2 bases for V and 8 bases for J; bases not matched to a gene: 6. Per the germline V gene, CDR1 is SNHLY and CDR2 is FYNNEI. The CDR3 protein is CASSETSVRDEQFF. CDR3 in DNA: TGTGCCAGCAGTGAAACTAGCGTACGGGATGAGCAGTTCTTC. Combining the CDR3 with reference TRBV2 and TRBJ2-1 gives the whole variable domain EPEVTQTPSHQVTQMGQEVILRCVPISNHLYFYWYRQILGQKVEFLVSFYNNEISEKSEIFDDQFSVERPDGSNFTLKIRSTKLEDSAMYFCASSETSVRDEQFFGPGTRLTVL.

The rearrangement links TRBV15 to TRBJ2-5, with D perhaps TRBD1 (5 bases). Germline V CDR1 and CDR2: LNHNV, YYDKDF (reference sequence). The CDR3 runs to 14 residues. Trimming took 2 bases from V and 5 from J, leaving 12 bases between them. CDR3 sequence: CATSRFVGAETQYF. In DNA, the CDR3 is TGTGCCACCAGCAGATTTGTAGGGGCGGAGACCCAGTACTTC.

The V gene is TRBV18, the J gene TRBJ1-4; D is perhaps TRBD1 (6 bases). This CDR3 is 15 amino acids long. V was pared by 5 bases and J by 5 bases, with 15 bases between. Germline V gives CDR1 KGHSH, CDR2 LQKENI. The CDR3 region has the DNA TGTGCCAGCTCAGTAGACAGGACCTTAAATGAAAAACTGTTTTTT. It specifies CASSVDRTLNEKLFF.

This rearrangement joins TRBV5-1 to TRBJ1-1; D gene ambiguous. The CDR3 runs to 13 residues. Germline V gives CDR1 SGHRS, CDR2 YFSETQ. Trimming removed 1 base from V and 2 bases from J, with 6 bases in between. The CDR3 nucleotides are TGCGCCAGCAGCTTGTTCCGTAACACTGAAGCTTTCTTT. Its protein product is CASSLFRNTEAFF. Using reference TRBV5-1 and TRBJ1-1 for the parts outside the CDR3, the full variable domain is KAGVTQTPRYLIKTRGQQVTLSCSPISGHRSVSWYQQTPGQGLQFLFEYFSETQRNKGNFPGRFSGRQFSNSRSEMNVSTLELGDSALYLCASSLFRNTEAFFGQGTRLTVV.

The V call is TRBV2, the J call TRBJ2-1; 10 positions agree with TRBD2. This CDR3 contains 16 residues. Germline-derived CDR1 and CDR2 are SNHLY and FYNNEI. J gave up 2 bases and V 6 bases, and 7 bases lay outside the gene matches. CDR3 nucleotides: TGTGCCAGCAGGGAGGGACTAGCGCTAACCTACAATGAGCAGTTCTTC. Translation: CASREGLALTYNEQFF.

This clone was observed a single time. The chain couples TRBV3-1 (or the pseudogene TRBV3-2) to TRBJ2-2; D gene ambiguous. The CDR3 covers 14 residues. Trimming removed 4 bases from V and 6 bases from J, with 12 bases in between. Germline-derived CDR1 and CDR2 are LGHDT and YNNKEL (reference sequence). The CDR3 reads CASSLRSVAGELFF. The CDR3 region has the DNA TGTGCCAGCAGCCTGAGAAGCGTAGCCGGGGAGCTGTTTTTT.

The rearrangement joins TRBV28 to TRBJ2-1; D is uncertain. CDR3 size: 14 residues. The germline gives CDR1 MDHEN, CDR2 SYDVKM. The V gene lost 8 bases and the J gene lost 0 bases, with 11 bases spanning the gap. CDR3 DNA: TGTGCCAGCGCTCTATTCGGCTCCTACAATGAGCAGTTCTTC. It specifies CASALFGSYNEQFF. Full variable domain (rest looked up from reference TRBV28 and TRBJ2-1): DVKVTQSSRYLVKRTGEKVFLECVQDMDHENMFWYRQDPGLGLRLIYFSYDVKMKEKGDIPEGYSVSREKKERFSLILESASTNQTSMYLCASALFGSYNEQFFGPGTRLTVL.

The chain combines TRBV20-1 with TRBJ2-7; 7 bases match TRBD2. CDR1 and CDR2 (germline): DFQATT, SNEGSKA (reference sequence). V shed 3 bases and J 4 bases; nucleotides not matched to a gene: 9. The CDR3 loop spans 14 amino acids. Here the CDR3 reads CSASWEGGPYEQYF. Written as DNA, the CDR3 is TGCAGTGCTAGTTGGGAGGGAGGGCCTTACGAGCAGTACTTC.

The chain employs TRBV13 and TRBJ1-1, with D tentatively TRBD1 (5 bases). V lost 2 bases to trimming and J lost 4 bases, with 8 bases between them. CDR1 and CDR2 (germline): PRHDT, FYEKMQ (reference sequence). The CDR3 extends over 13 amino acids. The CDR3 nucleotides read TGTGCCAGCAGCTTAAACGGGGGCACTGAAGCTTTCTTT. This codes for CASSLNGGTEAFF.